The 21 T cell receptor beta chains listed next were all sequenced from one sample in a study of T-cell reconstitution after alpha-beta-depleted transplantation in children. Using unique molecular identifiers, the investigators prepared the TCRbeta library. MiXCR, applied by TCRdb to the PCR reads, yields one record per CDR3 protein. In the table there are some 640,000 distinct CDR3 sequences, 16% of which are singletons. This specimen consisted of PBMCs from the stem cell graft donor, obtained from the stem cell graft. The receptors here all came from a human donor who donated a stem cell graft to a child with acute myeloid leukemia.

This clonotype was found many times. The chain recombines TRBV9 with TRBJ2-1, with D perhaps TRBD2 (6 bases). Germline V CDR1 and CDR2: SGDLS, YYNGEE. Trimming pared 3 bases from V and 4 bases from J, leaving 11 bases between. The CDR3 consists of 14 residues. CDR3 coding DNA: TGTGCCAGCAGCGGGGCGGGGTCTTACAATGAGCAGTTCTTC. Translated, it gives CASSGAGSYNEQFF.

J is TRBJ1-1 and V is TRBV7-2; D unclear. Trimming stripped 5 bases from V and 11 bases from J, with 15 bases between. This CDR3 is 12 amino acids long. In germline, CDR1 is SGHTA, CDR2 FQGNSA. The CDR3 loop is CASSPLRARAFF. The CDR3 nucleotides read TGTGCCAGCAGCCCCCTTAGGGCGAGGGCTTTCTTT.

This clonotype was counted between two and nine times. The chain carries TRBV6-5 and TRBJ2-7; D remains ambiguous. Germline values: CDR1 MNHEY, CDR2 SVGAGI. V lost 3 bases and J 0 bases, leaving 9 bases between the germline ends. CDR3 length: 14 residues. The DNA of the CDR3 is TGTGCCAGCAGTTATAGTGCAGTCTCCTACGAGCAGTACTTC. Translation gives CASSYSAVSYEQYF.

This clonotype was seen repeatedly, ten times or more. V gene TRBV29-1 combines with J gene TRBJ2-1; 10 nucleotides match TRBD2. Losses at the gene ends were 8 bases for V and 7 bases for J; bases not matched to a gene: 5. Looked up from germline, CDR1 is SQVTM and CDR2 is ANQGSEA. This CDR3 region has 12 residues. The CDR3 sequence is CSFQRGGNEQFF. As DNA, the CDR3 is TGCAGCTTCCAGCGGGGGGGGAATGAGCAGTTCTTC.

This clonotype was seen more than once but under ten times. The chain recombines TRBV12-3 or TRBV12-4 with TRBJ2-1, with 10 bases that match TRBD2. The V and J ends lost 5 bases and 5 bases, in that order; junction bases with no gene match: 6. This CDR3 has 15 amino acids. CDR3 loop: CASSPLAGPDNEQFF. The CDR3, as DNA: TGTGCCAGCAGTCCACTAGCGGGGCCAGACAATGAGCAGTTCTTC.

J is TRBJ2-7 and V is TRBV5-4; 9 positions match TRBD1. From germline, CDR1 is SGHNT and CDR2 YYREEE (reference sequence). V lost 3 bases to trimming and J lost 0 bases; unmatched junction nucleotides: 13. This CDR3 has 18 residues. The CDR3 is CASSSPNHGQGFSYEQYV. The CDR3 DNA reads TGTGCCAGCAGCTCCCCGAATCATGGACAGGGGTTCTCCTACGAGCAGTACGTC.

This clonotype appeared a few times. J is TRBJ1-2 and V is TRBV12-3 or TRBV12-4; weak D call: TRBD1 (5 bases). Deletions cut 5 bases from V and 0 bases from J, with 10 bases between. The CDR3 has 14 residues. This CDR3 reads CASSIDRTNYGYTF. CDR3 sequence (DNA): TGTGCCAGCAGTATTGACAGAACTAACTATGGCTACACCTTC.

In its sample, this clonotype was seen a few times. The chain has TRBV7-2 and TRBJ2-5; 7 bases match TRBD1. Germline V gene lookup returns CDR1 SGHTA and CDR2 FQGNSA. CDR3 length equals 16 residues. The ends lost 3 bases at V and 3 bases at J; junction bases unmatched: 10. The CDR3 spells CASSFNLFQGEETQYF. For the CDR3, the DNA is TGTGCCAGCAGCTTTAATTTGTTTCAGGGGGAAGAGACCCAGTACTTC.

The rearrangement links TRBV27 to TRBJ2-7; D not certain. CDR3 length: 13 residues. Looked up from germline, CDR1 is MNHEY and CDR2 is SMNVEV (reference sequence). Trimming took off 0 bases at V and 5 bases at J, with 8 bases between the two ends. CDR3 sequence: CASSLSALHEQYF. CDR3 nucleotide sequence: TGTGCCAGCAGTTTATCCGCCCTTCACGAGCAGTACTTC.

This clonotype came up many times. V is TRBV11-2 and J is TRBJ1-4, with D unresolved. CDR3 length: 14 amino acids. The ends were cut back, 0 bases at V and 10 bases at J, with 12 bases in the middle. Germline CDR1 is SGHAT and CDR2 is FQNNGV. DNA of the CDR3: TGTGCCAGCAGCTTAGATGTAGATCTCGGAAAACTGTTTTTT. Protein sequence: CASSLDVDLGKLFF.

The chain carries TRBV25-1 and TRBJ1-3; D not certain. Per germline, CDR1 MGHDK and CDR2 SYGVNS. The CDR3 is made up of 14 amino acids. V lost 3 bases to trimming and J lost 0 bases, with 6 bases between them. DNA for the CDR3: TGTGCCAGCAGTGACCGTAGCTCTGGAAACACCATATATTTT. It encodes CASSDRSSGNTIYF.

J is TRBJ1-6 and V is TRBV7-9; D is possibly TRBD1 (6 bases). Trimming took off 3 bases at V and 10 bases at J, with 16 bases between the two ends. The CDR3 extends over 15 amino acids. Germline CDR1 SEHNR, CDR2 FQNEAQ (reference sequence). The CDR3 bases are TGTGCCAGCAGCTTTGGGAGGGGGATGAGGTCACCCCTCCACTTT. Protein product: CASSFGRGMRSPLHF.

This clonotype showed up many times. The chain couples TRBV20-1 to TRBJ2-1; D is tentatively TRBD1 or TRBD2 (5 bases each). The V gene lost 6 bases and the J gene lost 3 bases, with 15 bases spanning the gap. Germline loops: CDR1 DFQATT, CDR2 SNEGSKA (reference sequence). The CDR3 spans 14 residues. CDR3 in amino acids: CSAPTRGDYNEQFF. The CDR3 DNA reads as TGCAGTGCCCCGACGCGAGGGGACTACAATGAGCAGTTCTTC.

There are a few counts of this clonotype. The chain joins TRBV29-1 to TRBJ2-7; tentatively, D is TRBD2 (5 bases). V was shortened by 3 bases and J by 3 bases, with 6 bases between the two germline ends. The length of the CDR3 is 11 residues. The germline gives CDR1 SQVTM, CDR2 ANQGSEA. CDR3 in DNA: TGCAGCGTTGAGAGGGACTACGAGCAGTACTTC. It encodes CSVERDYEQYF.

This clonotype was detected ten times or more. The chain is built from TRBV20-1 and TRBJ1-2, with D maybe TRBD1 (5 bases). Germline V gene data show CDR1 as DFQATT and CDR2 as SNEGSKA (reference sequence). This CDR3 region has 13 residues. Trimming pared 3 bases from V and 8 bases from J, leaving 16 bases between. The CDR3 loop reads CSARGVGLYGYTF. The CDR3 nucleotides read TGCAGTGCTAGGGGGGTGGGCCTATACGGCTACACCTTC.

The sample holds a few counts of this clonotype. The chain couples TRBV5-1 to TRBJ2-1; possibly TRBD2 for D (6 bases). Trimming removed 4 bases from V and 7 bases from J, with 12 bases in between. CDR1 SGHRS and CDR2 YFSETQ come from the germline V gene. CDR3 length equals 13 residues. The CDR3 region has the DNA TGCGCCAGCAGCAACCGACTAGTAAATGAGCAGTTCTTC. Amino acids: CASSNRLVNEQFF. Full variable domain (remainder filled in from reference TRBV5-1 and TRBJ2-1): KAGVTQTPRYLIKTRGQQVTLSCSPISGHRSVSWYQQTPGQGLQFLFEYFSETQRNKGNFPGRFSGRQFSNSRSEMNVSTLELGDSALYLCASSNRLVNEQFFGPGTRLTVL.

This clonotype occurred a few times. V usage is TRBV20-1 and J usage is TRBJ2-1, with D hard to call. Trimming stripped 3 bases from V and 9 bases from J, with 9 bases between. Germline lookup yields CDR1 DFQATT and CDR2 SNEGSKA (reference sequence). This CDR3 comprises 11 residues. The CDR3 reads CSASPWVEQFF. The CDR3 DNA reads TGCAGTGCTAGTCCCTGGGTTGAGCAGTTCTTC.

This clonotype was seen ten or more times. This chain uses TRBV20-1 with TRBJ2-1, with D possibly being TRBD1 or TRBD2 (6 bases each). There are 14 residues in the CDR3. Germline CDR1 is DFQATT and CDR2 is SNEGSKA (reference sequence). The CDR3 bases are TGCTGTAGTAGGGGGGTTATCTCCTACAATGAGCAGTTCTTC. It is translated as CCSRGVISYNEQFF.

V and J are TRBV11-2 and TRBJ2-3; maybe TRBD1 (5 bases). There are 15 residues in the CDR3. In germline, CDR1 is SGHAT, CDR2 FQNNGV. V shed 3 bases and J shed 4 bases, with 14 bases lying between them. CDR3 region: CASSFQGISADTQYF. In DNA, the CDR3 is TGTGCCAGCAGCTTCCAGGGTATCAGCGCAGATACGCAGTATTTT.

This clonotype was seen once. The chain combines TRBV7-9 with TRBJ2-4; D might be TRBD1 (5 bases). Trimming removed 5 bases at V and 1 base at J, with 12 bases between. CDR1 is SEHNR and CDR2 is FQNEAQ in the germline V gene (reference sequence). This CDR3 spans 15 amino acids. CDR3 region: CASSHRQTAKNIQYF. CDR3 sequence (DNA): TGTGCCAGCAGCCACAGACAGACTGCCAAAAACATTCAGTACTTC.

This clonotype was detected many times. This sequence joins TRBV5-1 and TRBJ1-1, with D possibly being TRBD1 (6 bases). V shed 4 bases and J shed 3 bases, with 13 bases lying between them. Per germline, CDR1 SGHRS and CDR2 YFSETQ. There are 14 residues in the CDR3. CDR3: CASSTEEGDTEAFF. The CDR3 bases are TGCGCCAGCAGCACAGAGGAGGGGGACACTGAAGCTTTCTTT.